A single sample is the source of the 10 T cell receptor beta chains below, sequenced in a study of ipilimumab plus nivolumab after autologous stem cell transplantation. TCRdb's copy holds only in-frame clones and misses some; the assay was immunoSEQ multiplex PCR. The sample has around 21,000 clones; 70% to 80% are singletons. The specimen comprised PBMCs, sampled in a trial of ipilimumab plus nivolumab as post-transplant consolidation. These receptors all stem from a male donor with diffuse large B-cell lymphoma.

The sample holds a few counts of this clone. The J gene is TRBJ2-3, the V gene TRBV11-2; a weak D match, TRBD2 (6 bases). The CDR3 totals 16 residues. V shed 5 bases and J shed 2 bases, with 17 bases lying between them. The V gene's germline CDR1 is SGHAT and CDR2 FQNNGV. The CDR3 DNA reads as TGTGCCAGCAGCCCCCTGACTAGAAAGACCACAGATACGCAGTATTTT. This translates into CASSPLTRKTTDTQYF.

This clone has more than one count but fewer than ten. The chain uses TRBV7-3 and TRBJ1-3; no definite D call. The CDR3 is 16 amino acids. From germline, CDR1 is SGHTA and CDR2 FQGTGA. Between the trimmed V and J ends, which lost 5 bases and 0 bases, there was a span of 14 bases. CDR3 region: CASSPTGTSSGNTIYF. The CDR3, as DNA: TGTGCCAGCAGCCCTACGGGCACTAGCTCTGGAAACACCATATATTTT.

The chain has TRBV5-4 and TRBJ2-1; no reliable D call. The CDR3 runs 15 residues. Germline loops: CDR1 SGHNT, CDR2 YYREEE (reference sequence). V lost 0 bases and J lost 6, with 13 bases in between. The CDR3 sequence: CASSLGGKPVNEQFF. In DNA, the CDR3 is TGTGCCAGCAGCTTGGGTGGGAAGCCCGTCAATGAGCAGTTCTTC.

The chain has TRBV9 and TRBJ1-2, with 7 positions matching TRBD1. CDR3 length: 14 residues. Germline-derived CDR1 and CDR2 are SGDLS and YYNGEE. Trimming removed 1 base from V and 7 bases from J; junction bases left unmatched: 7. The CDR3 spells CASSVQDRSGGYTF. The CDR3, as DNA: TGTGCCAGCAGCGTACAGGACAGGTCTGGTGGCTACACCTTC.

The J gene is TRBJ1-4, the V gene TRBV5-4; a weak D match, TRBD1 (6 bases). The V gene lost 4 bases and the J gene lost 8 bases, with 15 bases spanning the gap. The CDR3 spans 14 residues. Germline CDR1 is SGHNT and CDR2 is YYREEE (reference sequence). The CDR3 DNA is TGTGCCAGCAGCAACGACAGGAGGTGGGAAAAACTGTTTTTT. Protein sequence: CASSNDRRWEKLFF.

The chain is built from TRBV18 and TRBJ2-7, with D possibly being TRBD1 (6 bases). The CDR3 runs 13 residues. CDR1 KGHSH and CDR2 LQKENI come from the germline V gene. Trimming took 2 bases from V and 3 from J, leaving 8 bases between them. CDR3 in amino acids: CASSPGDIYEQYF. The CDR3 DNA sequence: TGTGCCAGCTCACCAGGGGACATCTACGAGCAGTACTTC.

The DNA for the CDR3 is TGTGCCAGCAGCTTCGGGCCAGAGAGAGAAGCTTTCTTT. This sequence encodes CASSFGPEREAFF. The chain has TRBV5-4 and TRBJ1-1, with no clear D. Trimming pared 2 bases from V and 8 bases from J, leaving 13 bases between. The germline V gene encodes CDR1 SGHNT and CDR2 YYREEE (reference sequence). This CDR3 has 13 residues.

V and J are TRBV12-5 and TRBJ2-1; 7 bases line up with TRBD2. With V trimmed by 1 base and J by 5 bases, 8 bases remained unmatched. The CDR3 consists of 16 residues. Germline-derived CDR1 and CDR2 are LGHNT and FRNRAP. The CDR3 reads CASGLAAGLGNNEQFF. The CDR3 coding sequence is TGTGCTAGTGGTTTGGCAGCGGGGCTTGGGAACAATGAGCAGTTCTTC. The whole variable domain, filled in from reference TRBV12-5 and TRBJ2-1, reads DARVTQTPRHKVTEMGQEVTMRCQPILGHNTVFWYRQTMMQGLELLAYFRNRAPLDDSGMPKDRFSAEMPDATLATLKIQPSEPRDSAVYFCASGLAAGLGNNEQFFGPGTRLTVL.

V gene TRBV7-8 combines with J gene TRBJ1-6; D call uncertain. V shed 3 bases and J shed 3 bases, with 12 bases lying between them. The CDR3 extends over 16 amino acids. Germline CDR1 and CDR2: SGHVS and FQNEAQ. The CDR3 DNA reads as TGTGCCAGCAGCTTGGATGTCACGGACTATAATTCACCCCTCCACTTT. The encoded protein is CASSLDVTDYNSPLHF.

The CDR3 DNA reads as TGTGCCTGCTATAGCGGGGGAGGCTCCTACAATGAGCAGTTCTTC. This translates into CACYSGGGSYNEQFF. This rearrangement joins TRBV5-4 to TRBJ2-1; TRBD2 matches at 9 bases. The CDR3 is made up of 15 amino acids. CDR1 SGHNT and CDR2 YYREEE come from the germline V gene (reference sequence). V gave up 10 bases and J gave up 0 bases; unmatched junction bases: 8.